Listed below are T cell receptor beta chains from one sample, sequenced in a study of blood T cell repertoires in COVID-19. TCRdb keeps only in-frame clones here, not all; method: immunoSEQ multiplex PCR. The sample contains about 280,000 clones, around nine tenths of which appear only once. The source material was peripheral blood. The receptors stem from a woman in her thirties or forties who had recovered from COVID-19. The CDR3 runs from the conserved cysteine through the conserved F or W. Fields, in order: clone size, D gene, J gene, V gene, CDR3 protein, CDR3 DNA. A D gene is named only where the DNA matches it firmly. Only some rows state a clone size, as once, few, many or a class for expanded clones.

abundance: .; d_gene: TRBD1; j_gene: TRBJ1-2; v_gene: TRBV9; CDR3aa: CASSPRTGGSYGYTF; CDR3nt: TGTGCCAGCAGCCCCCGGACAGGGGGCTCCTATGGCTACACCTTC
abundance: .; d_gene: .; j_gene: TRBJ2-3; v_gene: TRBV7-9; CDR3aa: CASSPPGISTDTQYF; CDR3nt: TGTGCCAGCAGCCCCCCGGGGATTAGCACAGATACGCAGTATTTT
abundance: few; d_gene: TRBD2; j_gene: TRBJ2-1; v_gene: TRBV2; CDR3aa: CASSEVGLAGAEQFF; CDR3nt: TGTGCCAGCAGTGAAGTGGGACTAGCGGGAGCTGAGCAGTTCTTC
abundance: .; d_gene: TRBD1; j_gene: TRBJ2-7; v_gene: TRBV12-5; CDR3aa: CASKTGDEYEQYF; CDR3nt: TGTGCTAGCAAAACAGGGGACGAATACGAGCAGTACTTC
abundance: .; d_gene: .; j_gene: TRBJ1-5; v_gene: TRBV7-2; CDR3aa: CASSFRDNSNQPQHF; CDR3nt: TGTGCCAGCAGCTTTCGGGATAATAGCAATCAGCCCCAGCATTTT
abundance: .; d_gene: .; j_gene: TRBJ2-7; v_gene: TRBV11-2; CDR3aa: CASSSTRTITYEQYF; CDR3nt: TGTGCCAGCAGCTCGACCCGGACTATCACCTACGAGCAGTACTTC
abundance: .; d_gene: .; j_gene: TRBJ2-5; v_gene: TRBV18; CDR3aa: CATKGTQETQYF; CDR3nt: TGTGCCACCAAAGGGACACAAGAGACCCAGTACTTC
abundance: .; d_gene: TRBD2; j_gene: TRBJ2-7; v_gene: TRBV27; CDR3aa: CASSLGGGRAYEQYF; CDR3nt: TGTGCCAGCAGTTTAGGCGGCGGGAGGGCCTACGAGCAGTACTTC
abundance: .; d_gene: .; j_gene: TRBJ1-2; v_gene: TRBV4-1; CDR3aa: CASSQDSTSDYGYTF; CDR3nt: TGCGCCAGCAGCCAAGATTCTACCTCGGACTATGGCTACACCTTC
abundance: .; d_gene: .; j_gene: TRBJ2-3; v_gene: TRBV29-1; CDR3aa: CSAEVVADTQYF; CDR3nt: TGCAGCGCCGAGGTAGTTGCAGATACGCAGTATTTT
abundance: .; d_gene: .; j_gene: TRBJ1-5; v_gene: TRBV5-6; CDR3aa: CASSLSGYSNQPQHF; CDR3nt: TGTGCCAGCAGCTTATCCGGGTATAGCAATCAGCCCCAGCATTTT
abundance: .; d_gene: TRBD2; j_gene: TRBJ2-1; v_gene: TRBV18; CDR3aa: CASSPPAGGSSYNEQFF; CDR3nt: TGTGCCAGCTCACCACCGGCGGGAGGGAGCTCCTACAATGAGCAGTTCTTC
abundance: .; d_gene: TRBD2; j_gene: TRBJ2-7; v_gene: TRBV3-1/TRBV3-2; CDR3aa: CASSQENRVSASGLPYEQYF; CDR3nt: TGTGCCAGCAGCCAAGAAAACCGCGTCTCGGCTAGCGGGCTCCCCTACGAGCAGTACTTC
abundance: .; d_gene: TRBD1; j_gene: TRBJ2-4; v_gene: TRBV7-9; CDR3aa: CASSSSGTGSPAKNIQYF; CDR3nt: TGTGCCAGCAGCTCATCCGGGACAGGGAGTCCTGCCAAAAACATTCAGTACTTC
abundance: .; d_gene: .; j_gene: TRBJ2-7; v_gene: TRBV11-3; CDR3aa: CASSLEGGGRAGTTYEQYF; CDR3nt: TGTGCCAGCAGCTTAGAGGGTGGGGGAAGAGCGGGTACGACCTACGAGCAGTACTTC
abundance: .; d_gene: TRBD1; j_gene: TRBJ2-1; v_gene: TRBV11-3; CDR3aa: CASSHRGAGQGYNEQFF; CDR3nt: TGTGCCAGCAGCCACCGGGGGGCGGGACAGGGGTATAATGAGCAGTTCTTC
abundance: .; d_gene: .; j_gene: TRBJ2-7; v_gene: TRBV24-1; CDR3aa: CATSDFRTYEQYF; CDR3nt: TGTGCCACCAGTGATTTCAGGACCTACGAGCAGTACTTC
abundance: .; d_gene: .; j_gene: TRBJ2-7; v_gene: TRBV2; CDR3aa: CASKPTESSYEQYF; CDR3nt: TGTGCCAGCAAACCGACAGAGAGCTCCTACGAGCAGTACTTC
abundance: once; d_gene: TRBD1; j_gene: TRBJ1-3; v_gene: TRBV4-1; CDR3aa: CASSQGGTASGNTIYF; CDR3nt: TGCGCCAGCAGCCAAGGTGGGACAGCCTCTGGAAACACCATATATTTT
abundance: .; d_gene: TRBD1; j_gene: TRBJ2-7; v_gene: TRBV5-4; CDR3aa: CASSWGQTGNYEQYF; CDR3nt: TGTGCCAGCAGCTGGGGCCAGACAGGGAACTACGAGCAGTACTTC
abundance: once; d_gene: .; j_gene: TRBJ1-4; v_gene: TRBV7-6; CDR3aa: CASSLEAGTNEKLFF; CDR3nt: TGTGCCAGCAGCTTAGAGGCGGGGACTAATGAAAAACTGTTTTTT
abundance: .; d_gene: .; j_gene: TRBJ1-1; v_gene: TRBV5-6; CDR3aa: CASSLAAGNTEAFF; CDR3nt: TGTGCCAGCAGCTTGGCCGCGGGGAACACTGAAGCTTTCTTT
abundance: .; d_gene: TRBD2; j_gene: TRBJ2-1; v_gene: TRBV5-5; CDR3aa: CASSYLAAEQFF; CDR3nt: TGTGCCAGCAGCTACCTAGCGGCAGAGCAGTTCTTC
abundance: .; d_gene: .; j_gene: TRBJ1-4; v_gene: TRBV24-1; CDR3aa: CATSDSRGGNEKLFF; CDR3nt: TGTGCCACCAGTGATTCCCGGGGGGGAAATGAAAAACTGTTTTTT
abundance: .; d_gene: .; j_gene: TRBJ2-7; v_gene: TRBV5-1; CDR3aa: CASRVQGDSYEQYF; CDR3nt: TGCGCCAGCCGGGTACAGGGAGACTCCTACGAGCAGTACTTC
abundance: .; d_gene: TRBD1; j_gene: TRBJ1-4; v_gene: TRBV5-5; CDR3aa: CASSFRDRAAKLFF; CDR3nt: TGTGCCAGCAGCTTCCGGGACAGGGCGGCAAAACTGTTTTTT
abundance: .; d_gene: .; j_gene: TRBJ1-1; v_gene: TRBV29-1; CDR3aa: CSGITGLLAFF; CDR3nt: TGCAGCGGGATAACTGGACTTCTGGCTTTCTTT
abundance: .; d_gene: TRBD1; j_gene: TRBJ1-4; v_gene: TRBV5-1; CDR3aa: CASSPRTGTNEKLFF; CDR3nt: TGCGCCAGCAGCCCGAGGACAGGGACTAATGAAAAACTGTTTTTT
abundance: .; d_gene: .; j_gene: TRBJ1-6; v_gene: TRBV7-3; CDR3aa: CASSLDNNSPLHF; CDR3nt: TGTGCCAGCAGCCTGGACAATAATTCACCCCTCCACTTT
abundance: .; d_gene: TRBD2; j_gene: TRBJ2-2; v_gene: TRBV3-1/TRBV3-2; CDR3aa: CASRSGSNTGELFF; CDR3nt: TGTGCCAGCCGTAGCGGGAGTAACACCGGGGAGCTGTTTTTT
abundance: once; d_gene: .; j_gene: TRBJ2-7; v_gene: TRBV19; CDR3aa: CASSPGSGEQYF; CDR3nt: TGTGCCAGTAGCCCAGGGTCTGGCGAGCAGTACTTC
abundance: .; d_gene: TRBD1; j_gene: TRBJ2-5; v_gene: TRBV7-9; CDR3aa: CASSPRQGPKTQYF; CDR3nt: TGTGCCAGCAGCCCGAGACAGGGGCCGAAGACCCAGTACTTC
abundance: .; d_gene: .; j_gene: TRBJ1-2; v_gene: TRBV12-3/TRBV12-4; CDR3aa: CASSWRTADGYTF; CDR3nt: TGTGCCAGCAGCTGGCGGACAGCCGATGGCTACACCTTC
abundance: once; d_gene: TRBD1; j_gene: TRBJ2-2; v_gene: TRBV6-6; CDR3aa: CASSLLPGQGHTGELFF; CDR3nt: TGTGCCAGCAGTCTCCTACCGGGACAGGGCCACACCGGGGAGCTGTTTTTT
abundance: .; d_gene: .; j_gene: TRBJ1-1; v_gene: TRBV11-2; CDR3aa: CASSLGSFEAFF; CDR3nt: TGTGCCAGCAGCTTGGGCAGCTTTGAAGCTTTCTTT
abundance: .; d_gene: .; j_gene: TRBJ2-5; v_gene: TRBV7-7; CDR3aa: CASSFQGEAQETQYF; CDR3nt: TGTGCCAGCAGCTTTCAGGGGGAGGCCCAAGAGACCCAGTACTTC